These 24 T cell receptor beta chains were sequenced from one sample in a study of blood T cells in healthy people across ages. PCR was performed a second time for 7 to 11 cycles using a sample-barcoded 5' primer and a J-beta primer mix. TCRdb reprocessed the 5' RACE reads with MiXCR, giving one entry per CDR3 protein. Found here are hundreds of thousands of distinct CDR3 sequences, about 32% of them singletons; the top ten hold roughly 15%. The sample comprised blood. The source is a woman aged 80 or over in good health.

Notes on this clonotype: Being one base from a much bigger clone, this may be a read error. V is TRBV24-1 and J is TRBJ2-7, with 7 bases fitting TRBD1. The germline CDR1 and CDR2 sequences are KGHDR and SFDVKD. CDR3 length equals 14 residues. The V gene end was trimmed by 3 bases and the J gene end by 10 bases; junction bases not matched to a gene: 11. CDR3 in amino acids: CATSDGAERGLQYF. The CDR3 DNA sequence: TGTGCCACCAGTGATGGGGCGGAGAGGGGGCTCCAGTACTTC.

This clonotype was seen a few times. At one of its ends the junction is not consistent with the germline gene, which may arise from a read error. The chain carries TRBV7-9 and TRBJ2-7; 7 bases fit TRBD2. The CDR3 is made up of 17 amino acids. CDR1 is SEHNR and CDR2 is FQNEAQ in the germline V gene (reference sequence). CDR3 nucleotide sequence: TGTGCCGGCAGCTTGGGGGGGGTGACCGGAGTGGGCTACGAGCAGTACTTC. It is translated as CAGSLGGVTGVGYEQYF.

In this sample, this clonotype turned up a few times. V usage is TRBV28 and J usage is TRBJ1-5; TRBD1 matches 9 bases. Germline V gene data show CDR1 as MDHEN and CDR2 as SYDVKM. Germline trimming cut 10 bases from V and 7 bases from J; bases unmatched to any gene: 14. CDR3 length equals 15 residues. DNA for the CDR3: TGTGCCACCTCAAACTCGGGACAGGGAACGCAGCCCCAGCATTTT. Amino acid sequence: CATSNSGQGTQPQHF. Based on the CDR3 plus reference TRBV28 and TRBJ1-5, the full variable domain is DVKVTQSSRYLVKRTGEKVFLECVQDMDHENMFWYRQDPGLGLRLIYFSYDVKMKEKGDIPEGYSVSREKKERFSLILESASTNQTSMYLCATSNSGQGTQPQHFGDGTRLSIL.

This clonotype was counted a few times. This chain uses TRBV20-1 with TRBJ1-2; no reliable D call. The V gene lost 3 bases and the J gene lost 3 bases, with 23 bases spanning the gap. Per germline, CDR1 DFQATT and CDR2 SNEGSKA (reference sequence). The CDR3 is 17 amino acids. CDR3 bases: TGCAGTGCTAGGGCCCCGCAACGTGGGGTCGGTGACTATGGCTACACCTTC. As protein: CSARAPQRGVGDYGYTF.

The table lists this clonotype with many counts. This chain uses TRBV5-1 with TRBJ2-6, with TRBD1 identical over 7 bases. CDR1 and CDR2 (germline): SGHRS, YFSETQ. V shed 7 bases, J shed 0 bases, and the junction held 1 base outside the gene matches. The CDR3 has 14 residues. CDR3 residues: CASRDSSGANVLTF. Written as DNA, the CDR3 is TGCGCCAGCCGGGACAGCTCTGGGGCCAACGTCCTGACTTTC.

This clonotype has ten or more counts. The chain couples TRBV28 to TRBJ1-2; TRBD1 agrees at 9 bases. Germline-derived CDR1 and CDR2 are MDHEN and SYDVKM. This CDR3 spans 13 amino acids. With 6 bases clipped from V and 8 bases from J, the junction kept 7 bases outside the gene matches. CDR3: CASSSGQGLGYTF. The DNA of the CDR3 is TGTGCCAGCAGCTCCGGACAGGGGCTGGGCTACACCTTC.

The chain recombines TRBV20-1 with TRBJ2-1; D may be TRBD2 (5 bases). The V end lost 5 bases, the J end lost 6 bases, and 23 bases lay between the germline ends. The CDR3 totals 16 residues. Germline-derived CDR1 and CDR2 are DFQATT and SNEGSKA (reference sequence). Written as DNA, the CDR3 is TGCAGTGCTGGAGGACGGCCTGGGCGGTCTACCAATGAGCAGTTCTTC. Translation: CSAGGRPGRSTNEQFF.

This clonotype was counted at least ten times. V and J are TRBV9 and TRBJ1-2; D is unresolved. V shed 3 bases and J shed 5 bases, with 17 bases lying between them. The CDR3 spans 15 residues. Germline V gives CDR1 SGDLS, CDR2 YYNGEE. The CDR3 region has the DNA TGTGCCAGCAGCGCTTCATTGGGGTTCGGGTATGGCTACACCTTC. Translating gives CASSASLGFGYGYTF.

In its sample, this clonotype was seen many times. V is TRBV11-2 and J is TRBJ1-6; 8 bases fit TRBD1. Per the germline V gene, CDR1 is SGHAT and CDR2 is FQNNGV. V shed 1 base, J shed 7 bases, and the junction held 3 bases outside the gene matches. The CDR3 sequence is 15 residues long. The CDR3 loop is CASSLGQGANSPLHF. CDR3 coding DNA: TGTGCCAGCAGCTTAGGGCAGGGGGCAAATTCACCCCTCCACTTT.

V usage is TRBV5-1 and J usage is TRBJ1-2, with 10 bases fitting TRBD1. CDR1 SGHRS and CDR2 YFSETQ come from the germline V gene. V was pared by 4 bases and J by 4 bases, with 10 bases of the junction left unmatched. This CDR3 spans 16 amino acids. CDR3 DNA: TGCGCCAGCAGCGCAAACGACAGGGGGCCGAGCTATGGCTACACCTTC. The encoded protein is CASSANDRGPSYGYTF.

This clonotype was detected only a few times. The chain links TRBV20-1 to TRBJ2-7; D not resolved. The CDR3 loop spans 8 amino acids. Germline loops: CDR1 DFQATT, CDR2 SNEGSKA (reference sequence). CDR3 in amino acids: CSARDRGV. The CDR3 DNA reads TGCAGTGCTAGAGATCGTGGAGTC.

The rearrangement joins TRBV20-1 to TRBJ1-2, with D possibly being TRBD1 (5 bases). The germline gives CDR1 DFQATT, CDR2 SNEGSKA (reference sequence). CDR3 length: 13 amino acids. Trimming removed 5 bases from V and 5 bases from J, with 15 bases in between. Here the CDR3 DNA reads TGCAGTGCTTCAAAGACAGAAGAATATGGCTACACCTTC. This translates into CSASKTEEYGYTF.

In this sample, this clonotype turned up many times. CDR3 sequence reads: CASSPPPGWGTQYF. The CDR3 DNA follows: TGTGCCAGCAGCCCGCCGCCGGGGTGGGGTACGCAGTATTTT. The J gene is TRBJ2-3, the V gene TRBV14; tentatively, D is TRBD2 (5 bases). Between the trimmed V and J ends, which lost 4 bases and 8 bases, there was a span of 16 bases. CDR3 length: 14 residues. Germline V gene sequence: CDR1 SGHDN, CDR2 FVKESK.

A few counts support this clonotype. The rearrangement joins TRBV12-3 or TRBV12-4 to TRBJ2-2; possibly TRBD1 for D (5 bases). V was pared by 6 bases and J by 3 bases, with 14 bases between. The CDR3 is 15 amino acids. Here the CDR3 reads CASRDSDTYTGELFF. In DNA, the CDR3 is TGTGCCAGCAGAGACAGCGATACTTACACCGGGGAGCTGTTTTTT.

This clonotype was seen a few times. V usage is TRBV20-1 and J usage is TRBJ1-1, with TRBD1 as a possible D gene (5 bases). The germline gives CDR1 DFQATT, CDR2 SNEGSKA (reference sequence). The V end lost 1 base, the J end lost 5 bases, and 11 bases lay between the germline ends. The CDR3 has 13 residues. This CDR3 is CSARGQGWTEAFF. The CDR3 bases are TGCAGTGCTAGAGGGCAGGGTTGGACTGAAGCTTTCTTT.

In this sample, this clonotype turned up many times. CDR3 region: CASSSLQGIVYEQYF. For the CDR3, the DNA is TGTGCCAGCAGCTCATTACAGGGGATTGTCTACGAGCAGTACTTC. The chain carries TRBV7-2 and TRBJ2-7, with 7 bases aligning to TRBD1. In germline, CDR1 is SGHTA, CDR2 FQGNSA. CDR3 length equals 15 residues. V was pared by 4 bases and J by 3 bases, with 9 bases of the junction left unmatched.

Notes on this clonotype: This may come from a read error, since a much larger clone is one base off. The chain is built from TRBV4-2 and TRBJ2-1; TRBD2 agrees at 11 bases. The CDR3 contains 17 residues. V was pared by 4 bases and J by 7 bases, with 12 bases of the junction left unmatched. The germline V gene has CDR1 LGHNA and CDR2 YNFKEQ. CDR3 in DNA: TGTGCCAGCAGCCGAGACTGCTTAGCGGGGGGGCGAAATGAGCAGTTCTTC. Amino acids: CASSRDCLAGGRNEQFF.

The chain couples TRBV6-5 to TRBJ1-1; weak D call: TRBD1 (5 bases). CDR1 and CDR2 (germline): MNHEY, SVGAGI. The CDR3 has 11 amino acids. V shed 7 bases and J shed 10 bases, with 13 bases lying between them. CDR3 sequence: CASNGGLGAFF. The CDR3 nucleotides read TGTGCCAGCAATGGGGGATTGGGAGCTTTCTTT.

This clonotype was counted many times. The rearrangement joins TRBV27 to TRBJ1-2, with 7 bases aligning to TRBD1. Germline loops: CDR1 MNHEY, CDR2 SMNVEV (reference sequence). The CDR3 runs to 15 residues. The junction had 9 bases not matched to a gene; V was cut back by 4 bases and J by 4 bases. The CDR3 spells CASSSWDRIRYGYTF. In DNA form, the CDR3 reads TGTGCCAGCAGTTCCTGGGACAGAATCCGCTATGGCTACACCTTC.

The genes are TRBV19 and TRBJ1-1; the D is unclear. This CDR3 contains 13 residues. The germline V gene encodes CDR1 LNHDA and CDR2 SQIVND (reference sequence). V was trimmed by 5 bases and J by 0 bases, leaving 7 bases between them. The CDR3 DNA sequence: TGTGCCAGTAGTGTTTTAGTGAACACTGAAGCTTTCTTT. Encoded protein: CASSVLVNTEAFF.

This clonotype has more than one count but fewer than ten. This chain uses TRBV7-6 with TRBJ2-7, with TRBD2 as a possible D gene (6 bases). V was clipped by 5 bases and J by 7 bases, with 24 bases between them. Looked up from germline, CDR1 is SGHVS and CDR2 is FNYEAQ. The length of the CDR3 is 16 residues. CDR3 sequence reads: CASSPGRTIELLEQYF. CDR3 in DNA: TGTGCCAGCAGCCCGGGTAGGACTATTGAACTTCTTGAGCAGTACTTC. Together with reference TRBV7-6 and TRBJ2-7, the CDR3 gives the full variable domain: GAGVSQSPRYKVTKRGQDVALRCDPISGHVSLYWYRQALGQGPEFLTYFNYEAQQDKSGLPNDRFSAERPEGSISTLTIQRTEQRDSAMYRCASSPGRTIELLEQYFGPGTRLTVT.

The chain carries TRBV4-1 and TRBJ1-1; D is perhaps TRBD1 (5 bases). The CDR3 runs 14 residues. Trimming pared 4 bases from V and 5 bases from J, leaving 14 bases between. Germline V lookup: CDR1 MGHRA, CDR2 YSYEKL. Here the CDR3 reads CASSLGRGETEAFF. The CDR3 DNA is TGCGCCAGCAGCCTCGGACGGGGGGAGACTGAAGCTTTCTTT.

V is TRBV7-8 and J is TRBJ1-1; a weak D match, TRBD1 (6 bases). Per the germline V gene, CDR1 is SGHVS and CDR2 is FQNEAQ. The CDR3 runs 16 residues. V dropped 0 bases and J dropped 0 bases, with 11 bases sitting between them. CDR3 loop: CASSLALPGVNTEAFF. The CDR3, as DNA: TGTGCCAGCAGCTTAGCCTTACCAGGGGTGAACACTGAAGCTTTCTTT.

This clonotype was recorded many times. This chain connects TRBV9 to TRBJ2-1; D remains ambiguous. V gave up 3 bases and J gave up 7 bases, with 11 bases separating them. The CDR3 is made up of 13 amino acids. Germline CDR1 SGDLS, CDR2 YYNGEE. The CDR3 coding sequence is TGTGCCAGCAGCGAGACTGGTAGAAATGAGCAGTTCTTC. Its translation: CASSETGRNEQFF.